Each of the 31 T cell receptor beta chains below was sequenced from the same sample in a study of T cell changes during pregnancy in multiple sclerosis. Sequencing used immunoSEQ multiplex PCR; TCRdb keeps in-frame clones, though not all of them. There are under 65,000 clones in the sample; 80% to 95% occur only once, and 1.4% lies in the top ten. The source was peripheral blood, collected in the second trimester of pregnancy. These receptors all come from a female donor with multiple sclerosis, enrolled in a pregnancy study.

The chain carries TRBV7-8 and TRBJ2-3, with 7 bases matching TRBD1. This CDR3 region has 15 residues. Germline CDR1 is SGHVS and CDR2 is FQNEAQ. The J segment lost 4 bases and the V segment lost 5 bases, leaving 9 bases of the junction unmatched. This CDR3 is CASSPRQGSSDTQYF. The CDR3 DNA follows: TGTGCCAGCAGCCCTCGACAGGGTAGTTCAGATACGCAGTATTTT. Filled out from reference TRBV7-8 and TRBJ2-3, the complete variable domain reads GAGVSQSPRYKVAKRGQDVALRCDPISGHVSLFWYQQALGQGPEFLTYFQNEAQLDKSGLPSDRFFAERPEGSVSTLKIQRTQQEDSAVYLCASSPRQGSSDTQYFGPGTRLTVL.

The chain is built from TRBV30 and TRBJ2-1; tentatively, D is TRBD2 (6 bases). This CDR3 contains 10 residues. The germline CDR1 and CDR2 sequences are GTSNPN and SVGIG (reference sequence). The chain's CDR3 is CVLGGGEQFF. DNA of the CDR3: TGTGTTTTGGGGGGAGGTGAGCAGTTCTTC.

CDR3 coding DNA: TGTGCCAGCAAACAGAGCTCTGGAAACACCATATATTTT. Translation gives CASKQSSGNTIYF. The chain links TRBV21-1 to TRBJ1-3; the table calls TRBD1, which could not be checked here. TRBV21-1 is a pseudogene segment. This CDR3 contains 13 residues.

This chain's CDR3 is CAWGTRWAGELFF. Here the CDR3 DNA reads TGTGCCTGGGGGACTAGATGGGCCGGGGAGCTGTTTTTT. The chain recombines TRBV30 with TRBJ2-2, with 8 bases that match TRBD2. The trim removed 5 bases at V and 6 bases at J, leaving 5 bases unmatched. CDR3 length equals 13 residues. Germline CDR1 is GTSNPN and CDR2 is SVGIG (reference sequence).

The chain joins TRBV27 to TRBJ2-3; a weak D match, TRBD1 (6 bases). The ends were cut back, 0 bases at V and 0 bases at J, with 10 bases in the middle. CDR3 size: 16 residues. Germline CDR1 MNHEY, CDR2 SMNVEV (reference sequence). The CDR3 DNA reads TGTGCCAGCAGTTTATCGAGAACAGGGAGCACAGATACGCAGTATTTT. Its protein is CASSLSRTGSTDTQYF.

The chain carries TRBV2 and TRBJ1-2; no clear D gene. The CDR3 is made up of 15 amino acids. CDR1 is SNHLY, CDR2 FYNNEI, per germline. V dropped 4 bases and J dropped 0 bases, with 12 bases sitting between them. The CDR3 DNA reads TGTGCCAGCAGTGTCATCCCTTTAGCTAACTATGGCTACACCTTC. Translating it yields CASSVIPLANYGYTF.

The gene calls are TRBV27 and TRBJ2-2; D remains ambiguous. V shed 1 base and J shed 4 bases, with 13 bases lying between them. The germline gives CDR1 MNHEY, CDR2 SMNVEV (reference sequence). The CDR3 is 16 amino acids. CDR3: CASSLYAPPGTGELFF. In nucleotides, the CDR3 is TGTGCCAGCAGTTTATACGCCCCACCAGGCACCGGGGAGCTGTTTTTT.

V and J are TRBV5-6 and TRBJ2-1, with D unclear. This CDR3 has 15 residues. Between the trimmed V and J ends, which lost 2 bases and 0 bases, there was a span of 9 bases. Per germline, CDR1 SGHDT and CDR2 YYEEEE. The CDR3 here is CASSLGPGSYNEQFF. The CDR3 nucleotides are TGTGCCAGCAGCTTAGGCCCAGGCTCCTACAATGAGCAGTTCTTC.

The chain recombines TRBV9 with TRBJ1-2; TRBD1 matches at 7 bases. V lost 2 bases, J lost 5 bases, and 9 bases stayed unmatched. The CDR3 contains 15 residues. Germline lookup yields CDR1 SGDLS and CDR2 YYNGEE. DNA of the CDR3: TGTGCCAGCAGCGTCTCAGGGGGTGTGGGGTATGGCTACACCTTC. Protein: CASSVSGGVGYGYTF.

The chain uses TRBV29-1 and TRBJ2-3; TRBD2 matches 7 bases. This CDR3 has 15 residues. In germline, CDR1 is SQVTM, CDR2 ANQGSEA. V was clipped by 6 bases and J by 6 bases; unmatched bases: 15. The CDR3 DNA reads TGCAGCGTCCCAGCGGGATTAAGCATTAGGGATACGCAGTATTTT. Its translation: CSVPAGLSIRDTQYF.

The V call is TRBV6-4, the J call TRBJ2-2, with D tentatively TRBD2 (6 bases). The ends were cut back, 3 bases at V and 4 bases at J, with 6 bases in the middle. Germline-derived CDR1 and CDR2 are MRHNA and SNTAGT. The CDR3 covers 13 residues. The CDR3 loop reads CASSETSTGELFF. The CDR3, as DNA: TGTGCCAGCAGTGAGACTAGCACCGGGGAGCTGTTTTTT.

This chain links TRBV5-6 with TRBJ2-5; D is unclear. Trimming took off 0 bases at V and 5 bases at J, with 8 bases between the two ends. Germline V CDR1 and CDR2: SGHDT, YYEEEE. The CDR3 is 13 amino acids. The CDR3: CASSLVSRETQYF. As DNA, the CDR3 is TGTGCCAGCAGCTTGGTATCCCGGGAGACCCAGTACTTC.

The chain carries TRBV5-4 and TRBJ2-3, with TRBD2 identical over 7 bases. V shed 0 bases, J shed 5 bases, and the junction held 6 bases outside the gene matches. There are 15 residues in the CDR3. The germline V gene encodes CDR1 SGHNT and CDR2 YYREEE (reference sequence). CDR3 bases: TGTGCCAGCAGCTTGGAGGGAGGGTTGAGAGATACGCAGTATTTT. Encoded protein: CASSLEGGLRDTQYF.

The J gene is TRBJ2-5, the V gene TRBV19; perhaps TRBD2 as D (5 bases). Trimming pared 1 base from V and 2 bases from J, leaving 14 bases between. From germline, CDR1 is LNHDA and CDR2 SQIVND (reference sequence). The CDR3 runs to 16 residues. The CDR3 spells CASSIGGGSTQETQYF. Written as DNA, the CDR3 is TGTGCCAGTAGTATAGGAGGCGGGTCTACACAAGAGACCCAGTACTTC.

CDR3 nucleotide sequence: TGTGCCAGCAGCTCCTATTCACCCCACAGGGGAGGCACTGAAGCTTTCTTT. It is translated as CASSSYSPHRGGTEAFF. This sequence joins TRBV7-9 and TRBJ1-1, with 7 bases lining up with TRBD1. CDR1 is SEHNR and CDR2 is FQNEAQ in the germline V gene (reference sequence). There are 17 residues in the CDR3. V shed 4 bases, J shed 4 bases, and the junction held 15 bases outside the gene matches. Filled out from reference TRBV7-9 and TRBJ1-1, the complete variable domain reads DTGVSQNPRHKITKRGQNVTFRCDPISEHNRLYWYRQTLGQGPEFLTYFQNEAQLEKSRLLSDRFSAERPKGSFSTLEIQRTEQGDSAMYLCASSSYSPHRGGTEAFFGQGTRLTVV.

The rearrangement joins TRBV28 to TRBJ1-2, with D possibly being TRBD1 (5 bases). This CDR3 has 15 amino acids. Germline V lookup: CDR1 MDHEN, CDR2 SYDVKM. The V end lost 6 bases, the J end lost 4 bases, and 18 bases lay between the germline ends. The CDR3 sequence is CASSNAFRGSYGYTF. The CDR3 nucleotides read TGTGCCAGCAGCAACGCTTTCCGGGGGTCCTATGGCTACACCTTC.

This rearrangement joins TRBV7-6 to TRBJ2-7, with 15 bases fitting TRBD2. Germline V gives CDR1 SGHVS, CDR2 FNYEAQ. Germline trimming cut 5 bases from V and 3 bases from J; bases unmatched to any gene: 5. The CDR3 is 16 residues long. Here the CDR3 reads CASSAGLAGGRYEQYF. For the CDR3, the DNA is TGTGCCAGCAGCGCCGGACTAGCGGGAGGGCGCTACGAGCAGTACTTC.

V and J are TRBV4-2 and TRBJ2-6; D not certain. The CDR3 consists of 15 residues. V gave up 1 base and J gave up 0 bases, with 4 bases separating them. Germline V gene data show CDR1 as LGHNA and CDR2 as YNFKEQ. The CDR3, as DNA: TGTGCCAGCAGCCAAGGACACTCTGGGGCCAACGTCCTGACTTTC. Its translation: CASSQGHSGANVLTF.

V gene TRBV2 combines with J gene TRBJ2-3; D is possibly TRBD2 (5 bases). Trimming pared 6 bases from V and 5 bases from J, leaving 9 bases between. The V gene's germline CDR1 is SNHLY and CDR2 FYNNEI. The CDR3 contains 12 residues. This CDR3 reads CASRSGGDTQYF. The CDR3, as DNA: TGTGCCAGCAGGAGCGGCGGAGATACGCAGTATTTT.

This rearrangement joins TRBV28 to TRBJ2-7, with TRBD2 matching 13 bases. Looked up from germline, CDR1 is MDHEN and CDR2 is SYDVKM. The V gene end was trimmed by 4 bases and the J gene end by 4 bases; junction bases not matched to a gene: 7. This CDR3 spans 16 amino acids. CDR3 amino acids: CASSSPGLAGVYEQYF. DNA of the CDR3: TGTGCCAGCAGTTCCCCCGGACTAGCGGGAGTGTACGAGCAGTACTTC.

V usage is TRBV5-1 and J usage is TRBJ1-4, with 8 bases aligning to TRBD1. This CDR3 contains 14 residues. From germline, CDR1 is SGHRS and CDR2 YFSETQ. J was trimmed by 7 bases and V by 3 bases; bases with no gene match: 5. CDR3 sequence (DNA): TGCGCCAGCAGCTCAAATGGACAGGGTGAAAAACTGTTTTTT. Translating gives CASSSNGQGEKLFF.

The chain couples TRBV2 to TRBJ2-1; D is uncertain. The germline V gene encodes CDR1 SNHLY and CDR2 FYNNEI. V lost 4 bases and J lost 6, with 10 bases in between. The CDR3 runs to 13 residues. CDR3 DNA: TGTGCCAGCAGTGCCGGGTCATTCAATGAGCAGTTCTTC. It encodes CASSAGSFNEQFF.

This chain connects TRBV4-3 to TRBJ1-5, with D unresolved. The CDR3 has 14 amino acids. The V gene lost 0 bases and the J gene lost 4 bases, with 7 bases spanning the gap. In germline, CDR1 is LGHNA, CDR2 YSLEER. The CDR3 protein is CASSQEWANQPQHF. In DNA, the CDR3 is TGCGCCAGCAGCCAAGAATGGGCTAATCAGCCCCAGCATTTT.

The chain employs TRBV10-1 and TRBJ2-7; TRBD2 agrees at 8 bases. This CDR3 region has 15 residues. The trim removed 2 bases at V and 2 bases at J, leaving 5 bases unmatched. Germline loops: CDR1 WNHNN, CDR2 SYGVQD (reference sequence). The CDR3 here is CASSERAGDPYEQYF. The CDR3 DNA is TGCGCCAGCAGTGAGAGAGCGGGAGACCCCTACGAGCAGTACTTC.

This clone has just a few counts. This chain joins TRBV5-4 and TRBJ2-5, with D possibly being TRBD2 (5 bases). CDR1 is SGHNT and CDR2 is YYREEE in the germline V gene (reference sequence). V was pared by 0 bases and J by 2 bases, with 14 bases between. This CDR3 has 16 amino acids. CDR3 sequence reads: CASSLERDSTQETQYF. CDR3 coding DNA: TGTGCCAGCAGCTTGGAACGGGATTCCACACAAGAGACCCAGTACTTC. Combining the CDR3 with reference TRBV5-4 and TRBJ2-5 gives the whole variable domain ETGVTQSPTHLIKTRGQQVTLRCSSQSGHNTVSWYQQALGQGPQFIFQYYREEENGRGNFPPRFSGLQFPNYSSELNVNALELDDSALYLCASSLERDSTQETQYFGPGTRLLVL.

This chain joins TRBV10-1 and TRBJ1-1; D not certain. V dropped 2 bases and J dropped 3 bases, with 13 bases sitting between them. CDR3 length: 15 residues. Per the germline V gene, CDR1 is WNHNN and CDR2 is SYGVQD (reference sequence). The CDR3 coding sequence is TGCGCCAGCAGTGAGCGGAGGTTATCGGACACTGAAGCTTTCTTT. Its translation is CASSERRLSDTEAFF.

In its sample, this clone was seen once. V and J are TRBV7-6 and TRBJ2-3; the match to TRBD2 covers 7 bases. Trimming at V came to 4 bases and at J to 0 bases, leaving 13 bases not matched to a gene. The CDR3 is made up of 18 amino acids. The germline V gene has CDR1 SGHVS and CDR2 FNYEAQ. CDR3 loop: CASSSSFGSRESTDTQYF. The CDR3 DNA reads TGTGCCAGCAGCTCTTCCTTCGGGTCGCGGGAGAGCACAGATACGCAGTATTTT.

V usage is TRBV21-1 and J usage is TRBJ2-1; TRBD2 is taken as the D call from the table, unchecked against the DNA. TRBV21-1 is noted as a pseudogene. This CDR3 has 17 amino acids. The CDR3 protein is CASSIRTSGTYYNEQFF. DNA for the CDR3: TGTGCCAGCAGCATAAGGACTAGCGGGACTTACTACAATGAGCAGTTCTTC.

This clone came up a few times. The chain links TRBV30 to TRBJ1-1, with a possible D match to TRBD1 (6 bases). Trimming removed 5 bases from V and 5 bases from J, with 12 bases in between. Germline V CDR1 and CDR2: GTSNPN, SVGIG (reference sequence). CDR3 length: 12 residues. The CDR3 DNA reads TGTGCCTGGTGTTACACAGGGACTGAAGCTTTCTTT. Translating it yields CAWCYTGTEAFF.

This clone was counted a few times. The chain combines TRBV5-4 with TRBJ2-3; D possibly corresponds to TRBD1 (5 bases). This CDR3 has 14 amino acids. Trimming took off 5 bases at V and 2 bases at J, with 12 bases between the two ends. The germline CDR1 and CDR2 sequences are SGHNT and YYREEE (reference sequence). The CDR3 bases are TGTGCCAGCAGGTCGGACACGGACACAGATACGCAGTATTTT. Translation: CASRSDTDTDTQYF.

This clone appeared a single time. The chain joins TRBV28 to TRBJ2-7, with 7 bases matching TRBD1. The CDR3 has 14 residues. The ends lost 2 bases at V and 3 bases at J; junction bases unmatched: 4. Germline V gene sequence: CDR1 MDHEN, CDR2 SYDVKM. For the CDR3, the DNA is TGTGCCAGCAGTTTAATGCAGGGGGTCTACGAGCAGTACTTC. Its protein is CASSLMQGVYEQYF.